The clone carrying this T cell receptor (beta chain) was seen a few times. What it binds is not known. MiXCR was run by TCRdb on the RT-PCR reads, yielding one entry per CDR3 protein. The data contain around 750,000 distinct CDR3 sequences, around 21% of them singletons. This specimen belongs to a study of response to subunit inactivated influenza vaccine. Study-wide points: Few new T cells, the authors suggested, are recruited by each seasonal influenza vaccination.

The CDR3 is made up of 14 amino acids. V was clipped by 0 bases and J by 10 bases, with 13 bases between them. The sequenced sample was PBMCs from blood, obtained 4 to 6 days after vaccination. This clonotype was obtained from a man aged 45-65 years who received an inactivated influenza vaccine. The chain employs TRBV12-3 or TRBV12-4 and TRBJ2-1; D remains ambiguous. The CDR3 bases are TGTGCCAGCAGTTTAGCGCTCCAGTCTAACGAGCAGTTCTTC. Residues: CASSLALQSNEQFF.